This T cell receptor beta chain was recovered during a study of cytomegalovirus exposure and HLA in healthy donors. General study results and limits: Listed as cytomegalovirus-associated were 164 TCR beta chains. When analyzed later, a missense DCLRE1C variant was found to be linked to TCR beta V- and J-gene trimming. Analyses of presence and absence presupposed an approximately uniform sequencing depth across donors. Many donors shared some public TCRs, even though most TCR sequences were rare.

With respect to this clone: Antigen: not known.

The primer mix had 60 Vbeta and 13 Jbeta primers. The data were produced by immunoSEQ multiplex PCR, yet TCRdb's version contains in-frame clones alone and is incomplete. Of about 150,000 clones detected, roughly 74% appear once; the ten largest clones hold about 11%. V lost 10 bases to trimming and J lost 4 bases, with 14 bases between them. The CDR3 covers 12 residues. Germline-derived CDR1 and CDR2 are MDHEN and SYDVKM. This chain joins TRBV28 and TRBJ2-7; D perhaps matches TRBD1 (6 bases). Sample: PBMCs. This receptor was taken from a young man in good health and CMV-seropositive. Here the CDR3 reads CATSTGQYEQYF. The CDR3 region has the DNA TGTGCCACGTCGACAGGACAGTACGAGCAGTACTTC.